This T cell receptor (beta chain) was sequenced in a study of shared clonotypes between healthy human individuals. Overall study results and limits: Naive subsets tended to show greater estimated richness than memory subsets.

Germline V gene sequence: CDR1 SQVTM, CDR2 ANQGSEA. This CDR3 region has 13 residues. The germline V and J ends were trimmed by 4 bases and 2 bases, with 9 bases remaining between them. Assay used: immunoSEQ multiplex PCR; TCRdb lists only in-frame clones, some missing. The sample lists 2,500,000 or so clones; roughly 93% were seen once. Remarks on this clone: What it binds is not known.

This sequence originates from a man between 18 and 29 years old in good health. Some clones in this sample may be carry-over from other donors' samples. Sequences were obtained from naive CD4+ T cells from PBMCs. Subset noted: CD45RA+ positively selected. The chain recombines TRBV29-1 with TRBJ2-4, with a weak D call TRBD1 (5 bases). The chain's CDR3 is CSVAKGPKNIQYF. For the CDR3, the DNA is TGCAGCGTTGCGAAGGGGCCCAAAAACATTCAGTACTTC.